The T cell receptor beta chain described here comes from a study of shared clonotypes between healthy human individuals. In the naive CD8 group, cells lacked CD45RO and were positively selected for CCR7, so terminally differentiated effector memory CD45RA+ cells were left out. CDR1 MNHNS and CDR2 SASEGT come from the germline V gene. The CDR3 contains 14 residues. V was shortened by 1 base and J by 7 bases, with 11 bases between the two germline ends. In this sample, this clone turned up once. Some clones are missing from TCRdb's copy, which holds only in-frame ones; the method was immunoSEQ multiplex PCR. The sample shows approximately 2,000,000 clones, about 93% of them seen only once.

This clonotype was obtained from a young man in good health. Some clones in this sample may be carry-over from other donors' samples. The chain is built from TRBV6-1 and TRBJ1-5; D gene ambiguous. Sample: naive CD8+ T cells from PBMCs. CDR3 sequence (DNA): TGTGCCAGCAGTGAAGGCAGGTGGAAACAGCCCCAGCATTTT. Amino acids: CASSEGRWKQPQHF.